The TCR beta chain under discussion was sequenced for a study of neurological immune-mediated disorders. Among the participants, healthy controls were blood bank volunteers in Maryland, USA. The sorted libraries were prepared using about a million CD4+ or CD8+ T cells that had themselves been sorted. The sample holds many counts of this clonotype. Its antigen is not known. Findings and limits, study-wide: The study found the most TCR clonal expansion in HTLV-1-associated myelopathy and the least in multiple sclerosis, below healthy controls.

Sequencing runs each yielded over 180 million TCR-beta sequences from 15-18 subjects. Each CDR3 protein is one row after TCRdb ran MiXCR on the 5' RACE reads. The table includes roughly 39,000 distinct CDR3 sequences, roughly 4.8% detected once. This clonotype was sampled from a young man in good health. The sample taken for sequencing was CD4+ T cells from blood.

CDR3 nucleotide sequence: TGTGCCAGCAGTGATATGGGGACGGACGAGCAGTACTTC. Translated: CASSDMGTDEQYF. V usage is TRBV25-1 and J usage is TRBJ2-7, with D perhaps given as TRBD1 or TRBD2 (5 bases each). V shed 3 bases and J shed 5 bases, with 11 bases lying between them. The CDR3 extends over 13 amino acids. Germline-derived CDR1 and CDR2 are MGHDK and SYGVNS.